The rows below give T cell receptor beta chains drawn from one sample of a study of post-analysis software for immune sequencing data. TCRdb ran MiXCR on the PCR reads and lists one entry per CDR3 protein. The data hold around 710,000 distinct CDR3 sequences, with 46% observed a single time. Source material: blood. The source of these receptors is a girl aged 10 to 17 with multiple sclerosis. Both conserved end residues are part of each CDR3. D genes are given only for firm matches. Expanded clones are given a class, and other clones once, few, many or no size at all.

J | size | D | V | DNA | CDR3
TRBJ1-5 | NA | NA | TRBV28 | TGTGCCAGCAGTTTAACATTGGAACGCCCGCCCCAGCATTTT | CASSLTLERPPQHF
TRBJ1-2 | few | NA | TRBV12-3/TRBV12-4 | TGTGCCAGCACCTCAAACTGGGGCTATGGCTACACCTTC | CASTSNWGYGYTF
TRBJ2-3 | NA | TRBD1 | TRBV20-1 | TGCAGTGCTAGAGCTAGGACAGGGAATGAGGGTACGCAGTATTTT | CSARARTGNEGTQYF
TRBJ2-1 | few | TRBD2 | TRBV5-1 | TGCGCCAGCAGCTCCGGACTAGCGGACGACAATGAGCAGTTCTTC | CASSSGLADDNEQFF
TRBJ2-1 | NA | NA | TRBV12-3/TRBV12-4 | TGTGCCAGCAGTTCGCAGAATGGGGAGTTCTTC | CASSSQNGEFF
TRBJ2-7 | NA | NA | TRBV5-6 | TGTGCCAGCAGCTTGGGACTGCTTACCTCCTACGAGCAGTACTTC | CASSLGLLTSYEQYF
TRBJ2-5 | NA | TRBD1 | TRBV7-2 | TGTGCCAGCAGCTTATGGGGGACAGGGTCTTCCCAGTACTTC | CASSLWGTGSSQYF
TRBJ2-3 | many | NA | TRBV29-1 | TGCAGCGTTGAAGGGAGAGCAGGGGTCCTGACAGATACGCAGTATTTT | CSVEGRAGVLTDTQYF
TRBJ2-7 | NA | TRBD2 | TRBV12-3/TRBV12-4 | TGTGCCAGCAGTTTGGCTGGACTAGCGGGAATGTACGAGCAGTACTTC | CASSLAGLAGMYEQYF
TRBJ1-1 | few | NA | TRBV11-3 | TGTGCCAGCAGCTTCCGGGCGGGGGACACTGAAGCTTTCTTT | CASSFRAGDTEAFF
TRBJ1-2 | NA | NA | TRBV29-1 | NA | CSAEISRGLNYGCTF
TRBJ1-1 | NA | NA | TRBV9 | TGTGCCAGCAGCGTAGTCTTGAACACTGAAGCTTTCTTT | CASSVVLNTEAFF
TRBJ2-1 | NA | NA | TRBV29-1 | TGCAGCGTTGAAGGAATGACAGACGTATCCTACAATGAGCAGTTCTTC | CSVEGMTDVSYNEQFF
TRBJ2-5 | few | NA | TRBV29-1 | TGCAGCGTTGAAGATAGGGGGAGAACCGGGAAAGAGACCCAGTACTTC | CSVEDRGRTGKETQYF
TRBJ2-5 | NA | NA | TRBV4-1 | TGCGCCAGCAGCCAAGAACCGGGGAGAGAGACCCAGTACTTC | CASSQEPGRETQYF
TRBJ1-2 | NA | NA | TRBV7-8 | TGTGCCAGCAGCTTATTACAGGCCCCGAAGGTTGGCTACACCTTC | CASSLLQAPKVGYTF